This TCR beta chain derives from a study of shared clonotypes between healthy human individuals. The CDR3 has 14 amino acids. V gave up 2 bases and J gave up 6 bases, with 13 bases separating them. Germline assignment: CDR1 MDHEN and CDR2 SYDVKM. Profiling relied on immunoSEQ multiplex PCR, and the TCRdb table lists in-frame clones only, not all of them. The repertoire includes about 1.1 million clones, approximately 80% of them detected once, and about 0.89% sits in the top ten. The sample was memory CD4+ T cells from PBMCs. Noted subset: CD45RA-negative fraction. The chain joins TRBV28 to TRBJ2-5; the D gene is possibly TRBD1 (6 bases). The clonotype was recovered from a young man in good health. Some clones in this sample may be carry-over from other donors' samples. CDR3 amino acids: CASSLVSGVKTQYF. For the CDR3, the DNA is TGTGCCAGCAGTTTAGTTTCAGGGGTGAAGACCCAGTACTTC.